This T cell receptor beta chain was found in a study of neurological immune-mediated disorders. This clonotype was found many times. The germline V gene encodes CDR1 ENHRY and CDR2 SYGVKD. V was pared by 4 bases and J by 0 bases, with 13 bases between. The CDR3 extends over 15 amino acids. MiXCR, run by TCRdb on the 5' RACE reads, gives a single entry per CDR3 protein. The sample consists of under 20,000 distinct CDR3 sequences, about 15% of them appearing once. This receptor was taken from a man aged 55 to 69 with HTLV-1-associated myelopathy (HAM/TSP). What was sequenced was PBMCs. This chain connects TRBV10-3 to TRBJ2-7; unclear D gene. Here the CDR3 DNA reads TGTGCCATCAGTGGAGGCCTGTCAACCTCCTACGAGCAGTACTTC. It specifies CAISGGLSTSYEQYF.